The 31 T cell receptor beta chains in this list originate from one sample, sequenced in a study of cytomegalovirus exposure and HLA in healthy donors. The PCR used 60 Vbeta and 13 Jbeta primers. Sequencing used immunoSEQ multiplex PCR; TCRdb keeps in-frame clones, though not all of them. This table holds under 110,000 clones, around 80% found once. Sequencing input: PBMCs. Receptors originate from a man aged 60 to 75 in good health and CMV-seronegative.

V is TRBV6-1 and J is TRBJ2-3, with 12 positions matching TRBD2. Germline loops: CDR1 MNHNS, CDR2 SASEGT. The V gene end was trimmed by 0 bases and the J gene end by 0 bases; junction bases not matched to a gene: 7. The CDR3 length is 19 residues. This CDR3 is CASSEALLAGGSSTDTQYF. The CDR3 DNA sequence: TGTGCCAGCAGTGAAGCGCTACTAGCGGGGGGATCTAGCACAGATACGCAGTATTTT.

On this clone: Other DNA variants within this sample encode the same CDR3. The CDR3 DNA is TGTGCCAGCAGTTACGGGCACCAACCTAACTATGGCTACACCTTC. Its translation is CASSYGHQPNYGYTF. V usage is TRBV6-6 and J usage is TRBJ1-2, with D hard to call. CDR1 MNHNY and CDR2 SVGAGI come from the germline V gene (reference sequence). V dropped 2 bases and J dropped 0 bases, with 10 bases sitting between them. The CDR3 contains 15 residues.

The V and J genes are TRBV4-1 and TRBJ2-7, with D perhaps TRBD2 (6 bases). Trimming cost V 3 bases and J 0 bases, with 12 bases left between them. CDR1 and CDR2 (germline): MGHRA, YSYEKL. This CDR3 has 15 residues. The CDR3 coding sequence is TGCGCCAGCAGCCAGGGACCCGGGAGCTCCTACGAGCAGTACGTC. It specifies CASSQGPGSSYEQYV.

This chain uses TRBV10-3 with TRBJ1-2; the D gene is possibly TRBD1 (5 bases). The germline V gene encodes CDR1 ENHRY and CDR2 SYGVKD. Deletions cut 4 bases from V and 7 bases from J, with 19 bases between. This CDR3 has 15 amino acids. This chain's CDR3 is CAISAVRVLKGGYTF. CDR3 sequence (DNA): TGTGCCATCAGTGCAGTCAGGGTACTAAAGGGTGGCTACACCTTC.

CDR3 sequence reads: CASTLVQGSSKNIQYF. The CDR3 nucleotides read TGTGCCAGCACCCTCGTTCAGGGGAGCAGCAAAAACATTCAGTACTTC. This rearrangement joins TRBV7-2 to TRBJ2-4; weak D call: TRBD1 (6 bases). The CDR3 loop spans 16 amino acids. Germline lookup yields CDR1 SGHTA and CDR2 FQGNSA. The V end was cut by 7 bases, the J end by 3 bases, with 19 bases between.

The chain uses TRBV7-9 and TRBJ1-2, with D perhaps matching TRBD1 (5 bases). In germline, CDR1 is SEHNR, CDR2 FQNEAQ (reference sequence). The CDR3 is 16 amino acids. Trimming removed 0 bases at V and 0 bases at J, with 11 bases between. The CDR3 loop is CASSLAGGRANYGYTF. For the CDR3, the DNA is TGTGCCAGCAGCTTAGCAGGTGGCAGGGCTAACTATGGCTACACCTTC.

This chain uses TRBV2 with TRBJ2-1; 12 nucleotides line up with TRBD2. Germline V gene lookup returns CDR1 SNHLY and CDR2 FYNNEI. The V and J ends lost 6 bases and 9 bases, in that order; junction bases with no gene match: 12. CDR3 length: 16 residues. The CDR3 reads CASRNLAGGRLGEQFF. As DNA, the CDR3 is TGTGCCAGCAGAAACCTAGCGGGGGGGCGCCTAGGTGAGCAGTTCTTC. The whole variable domain, remainder taken from reference TRBV2 and TRBJ2-1, is EPEVTQTPSHQVTQMGQEVILRCVPISNHLYFYWYRQILGQKVEFLVSFYNNEISEKSEIFDDQFSVERPDGSNFTLKIRSTKLEDSAMYFCASRNLAGGRLGEQFFGPGTRLTVL.

The rearrangement joins TRBV6-1 to TRBJ2-2, with 10 bases identical to TRBD2. The germline V gene encodes CDR1 MNHNS and CDR2 SASEGT. The J segment lost 4 bases and the V segment lost 4 bases, leaving 6 bases of the junction unmatched. The CDR3 is 16 residues long. CDR3 in DNA: TGTGCCAGCAGTGGTTCCCTAGCGGGGGCCACCGGGGAGCTGTTTTTT. Translation gives CASSGSLAGATGELFF.

J is TRBJ2-7 and V is TRBV7-9; 7 bases agree with TRBD2. The CDR3 covers 14 residues. V lost 1 base and J lost 5; bases outside the gene matches: 5. Per the germline V gene, CDR1 is SEHNR and CDR2 is FQNEAQ (reference sequence). As DNA, the CDR3 is TGTGCCAGCAGCTTAGGGGTTGCGGGGGACGAGCAGTACTTC. Translating gives CASSLGVAGDEQYF.

The chain couples TRBV5-1 to TRBJ2-5, with 10 bases aligning to TRBD1. Trimming removed 4 bases from V and 5 bases from J; junction bases left unmatched: 5. The germline CDR1 and CDR2 sequences are SGHRS and YFSETQ. The CDR3 length is 14 residues. The DNA for the CDR3 is TGCGCCAGCAGCGGGGGGACAGGGGCCGAGACCCAGTACTTC. This codes for CASSGGTGAETQYF. Full variable domain (missing parts from reference TRBV5-1 and TRBJ2-5): KAGVTQTPRYLIKTRGQQVTLSCSPISGHRSVSWYQQTPGQGLQFLFEYFSETQRNKGNFPGRFSGRQFSNSRSEMNVSTLELGDSALYLCASSGGTGAETQYFGPGTRLLVL.

The chain uses TRBV19 and TRBJ1-5, with 9 bases lining up with TRBD1. The ends lost 9 bases at V and 6 bases at J; junction bases unmatched: 6. Germline V gene sequence: CDR1 LNHDA, CDR2 SQIVND (reference sequence). The CDR3 spans 13 residues. CDR3 nucleotides: TGTGCCAGCGCCGGGACAGGGATTCAGCCCCAGCATTTT. Its translation: CASAGTGIQPQHF.

The chain has TRBV28 and TRBJ1-4, with D maybe TRBD1 (5 bases). The CDR3 covers 14 residues. Germline CDR1 reads MDHEN; CDR2 reads SYDVKM. Trimming shortened V by 7 bases and J by 8 bases, and 17 bases separated the two germline ends. CDR3 sequence: CASTTGGVLEKLFF. CDR3 bases: TGTGCCAGCACTACCGGAGGGGTACTAGAAAAACTGTTTTTT.

The V and J genes are TRBV18 and TRBJ1-4; 10 nucleotides match TRBD1. The CDR3 contains 16 residues. Per germline, CDR1 KGHSH and CDR2 LQKENI. Trimming at V came to 5 bases and at J to 5 bases, leaving 8 bases not matched to a gene. CDR3 loop: CASSTVGQGWNEKLFF. CDR3 nucleotide sequence: TGTGCCAGCTCAACCGTGGGACAGGGGTGGAATGAAAAACTGTTTTTT.

The chain carries TRBV23-1 and TRBJ1-1; weak D call: TRBD1 (6 bases). TRBV23-1 is flagged as an ORF with uncertain function. Trimming cost V 4 bases and J 4 bases, with 19 bases left between them. CDR3 length: 16 amino acids. This CDR3 is CASSRLLQGWSTEAFF. The DNA of the CDR3 is TGCGCCAGCAGTCGCCTCCTACAGGGATGGAGCACTGAAGCTTTCTTT.

V and J are TRBV4-1 and TRBJ1-3, with D possibly matching TRBD1 (6 bases). V gave up 1 base and J gave up 0 bases, with 7 bases separating them. Germline V gene lookup returns CDR1 MGHRA and CDR2 YSYEKL. This CDR3 contains 15 residues. CDR3 region: CASSQGDNSGNTIYF. As DNA, the CDR3 is TGCGCCAGCAGCCAAGGGGACAACTCTGGAAACACCATATATTTT.

V usage is TRBV4-1 and J usage is TRBJ1-5, with D possibly TRBD1 on 5 matching bases. V lost 4 bases and J 7 bases, leaving 17 bases between the germline ends. This CDR3 spans 15 amino acids. The germline V gene has CDR1 MGHRA and CDR2 YSYEKL. The CDR3 nucleotides are TGCGCCAGCAGCCGGCGGCAGGACAACCTCCAGCCCCAGCATTTT. Protein: CASSRRQDNLQPQHF.

The chain combines TRBV6-5 with TRBJ1-2; 7 positions match TRBD1. This CDR3 has 15 amino acids. J was trimmed by 2 bases and V by 6 bases; bases with no gene match: 9. Germline CDR1 MNHEY, CDR2 SVGAGI. The CDR3 DNA reads as TGTGCCAGCAGGGATATTACAGGGGCAAACTATGGCTACACCTTC. Encoded protein: CASRDITGANYGYTF.

The V and J genes are TRBV6-1 and TRBJ2-4, with TRBD1 as a possible D gene (5 bases). The V end lost 4 bases, the J end lost 6 bases, and 25 bases lay between the germline ends. Germline loops: CDR1 MNHNS, CDR2 SASEGT. This CDR3 is built from 18 residues. DNA of the CDR3: TGTGCCAGCAGTGTCCTCCTGCCCCCTTCAGGGTCGGGAAACATTCAGTACTTC. Translated: CASSVLLPPSGSGNIQYF.

V is TRBV6-5 and J is TRBJ1-6, with TRBD1 matching 8 bases. The germline gives CDR1 MNHEY, CDR2 SVGAGI. The CDR3 runs to 13 residues. Unmatched junction bases numbered 0, after V lost 4 bases and J lost 7 bases. As DNA, the CDR3 is TGTGCCAGCAGTTGGACAGGGAATTCACCCCTCCACTTT. Its protein product is CASSWTGNSPLHF.

The chain joins TRBV30 to TRBJ1-4; no clear D gene. CDR1 and CDR2 from the germline V gene are GTSNPN and SVGIG (reference sequence). V was cut by 4 bases and J by 0 bases, with 6 bases left in between. The CDR3 sequence is 13 residues long. CDR3 in DNA: TGTGCCTGGACAGATGCAACTAATGAAAAACTGTTTTTT. Amino acid sequence: CAWTDATNEKLFF.

The J gene is TRBJ2-5, the V gene TRBV4-3; 10 nucleotides align to TRBD2. Germline V gene lookup returns CDR1 LGHNA and CDR2 YSLEER. V shed 1 base, J shed 5 bases, and the junction held 10 bases outside the gene matches. This CDR3 is 17 amino acids long. DNA of the CDR3: TGCGCCAGCAGCCAAGTGCGCGAGCGGGGGGGCCTGGAGACCCAGTACTTC. Translated: CASSQVRERGGLETQYF.

The chain is built from TRBV11-1 and TRBJ2-3, with 10 positions matching TRBD2. In germline, CDR1 is SGHAT, CDR2 FQDESV (reference sequence). Trimming removed 4 bases from V and 3 bases from J; junction bases left unmatched: 7. The length of the CDR3 is 16 residues. CDR3 amino acids: CASSSGLAVITDTQYF. Written as DNA, the CDR3 is TGTGCCAGCAGCTCAGGACTAGCGGTAATTACAGATACGCAGTATTTT.

The CDR3 coding sequence is TGTGCCTGGGACGGACAGGGCTACCAAGAGACCCAGTACTTC. It yields the protein CAWDGQGYQETQYF. The V gene is TRBV30, the J gene TRBJ2-5, with 8 positions matching TRBD1. V shed 5 bases and J 0 bases; nucleotides not matched to a gene: 5. Germline V gene data show CDR1 as GTSNPN and CDR2 as SVGIG (reference sequence). CDR3 length equals 14 residues.

The chain links TRBV5-8 to TRBJ1-1; D remains ambiguous. This CDR3 region has 14 residues. Trimming removed 5 bases from V and 2 bases from J, with 13 bases in between. Germline V gene lookup returns CDR1 SGHTS and CDR2 YDEGEE. CDR3 in DNA: TGTGCCAGCAGAGTGCGGGGTTCTAACACTGAAGCTTTCTTT. This codes for CASRVRGSNTEAFF. The variable domain in full, completed from reference TRBV5-8 and TRBJ1-1, reads EAGVTQSPTHLIKTRGQQATLRCSPISGHTSVYWYQQALGLGLQFLLWYDEGEERNRGNFPPRFSGRQFPNYSSELNVNALELEDSALYLCASRVRGSNTEAFFGQGTRLTVV.

The rearrangement links TRBV25-1 to TRBJ1-2, with a weak D call TRBD1 (5 bases). Germline V lookup: CDR1 MGHDK, CDR2 SYGVNS. V gave up 3 bases and J gave up 3 bases, with 20 bases separating them. The CDR3 is 17 amino acids. As DNA, the CDR3 is TGTGCCAGCAGTGATTGGTCCGCAGGGCAGGATGACTATGGCTACACCTTC. It specifies CASSDWSAGQDDYGYTF.

The genes are TRBV2 and TRBJ1-3, with unresolved D. Germline V CDR1 and CDR2: SNHLY, FYNNEI. V gave up 8 bases and J gave up 0 bases, with 8 bases separating them. The CDR3 spans 13 residues. The CDR3 sequence: CASVRYSGNTIYF. Written as DNA, the CDR3 is TGTGCCAGCGTCAGGTACTCTGGAAACACCATATATTTT.

The chain links TRBV4-2 to TRBJ2-1; 13 bases map to TRBD2. Germline CDR1 reads LGHNA; CDR2 reads YNFKEQ. J lost 0 bases, V lost 4 bases, and 15 bases had no gene match. The CDR3 has 21 amino acids. Written as DNA, the CDR3 is TGTGCCAGCAGCCGACTGCCGGGGACTAGCGGGGAGAGGAACTCCTACAATGAGCAGTTCTTC. Protein sequence: CASSRLPGTSGERNSYNEQFF.

The CDR3 region is CASSVGSDNYGYTF. CDR3 sequence (DNA): TGTGCCAGCAGTGTTGGCAGTGATAACTATGGCTACACCTTC. The gene calls are TRBV2 and TRBJ1-2, with D hard to call. Per germline, CDR1 SNHLY and CDR2 FYNNEI. This CDR3 is built from 14 residues. Trimming cost V 4 bases and J 1 base, with 10 bases left between them.

As concerns this clone: It differs at one base from a far larger clone, so likely a read error. Other DNA sequences of this sample code for an identical CDR3. The DNA of the CDR3 is TGTGCCAGCAGCTTCTCCCAGGGTATAGAGACCCAGTACTTC. Encoded protein: CASSFSQGIETQYF. The V and J genes are TRBV5-6 and TRBJ2-5, with a tentative D call TRBD1 (5 bases). The CDR3 consists of 14 residues. Germline V gene data show CDR1 as SGHDT and CDR2 as YYEEEE. V gave up 2 bases and J gave up 4 bases, with 12 bases separating them.

This chain uses TRBV7-6 with TRBJ2-1; 8 nucleotides match TRBD1. V gave up 5 bases and J gave up 1 base; unmatched junction bases: 10. The length of the CDR3 is 17 residues. Germline-derived CDR1 and CDR2 are SGHVS and FNYEAQ. CDR3 protein: CASSQRPRQGSYNEQFF. The CDR3, as DNA: TGTGCCAGCAGCCAACGCCCTCGACAGGGGTCCTACAATGAGCAGTTCTTC.

The rearrangement joins TRBV5-1 to TRBJ2-3, with 12 bases identical to TRBD1. Germline values: CDR1 SGHRS, CDR2 YFSETQ. Losses at the gene ends were 0 bases for V and 5 bases for J; bases not matched to a gene: 7. The CDR3 totals 17 residues. CDR3 nucleotides: TGCGCCAGCAGCTTGGTCGGGGGACAGGGGGCGGGAGATACGCAGTATTTT. Translation: CASSLVGGQGAGDTQYF.